The present T cell receptor beta chain was sequenced within a study of blood T cell repertoires in COVID-19. The repertoire was sequenced with immunoSEQ multiplex PCR; TCRdb's copy has only in-frame clones and lacks some. The sample has around 190,000 clones, over 75% seen once. Per the germline V gene, CDR1 is SEHNR and CDR2 is FQNEAQ (reference sequence). The junction had 11 bases not matched to a gene; V was cut back by 7 bases and J by 6 bases. This CDR3 comprises 14 residues. Sequenced input: PBMCs or T cells enriched from blood (not recorded which). The chain recombines TRBV7-9 with TRBJ1-2, with 7 bases aligning to TRBD1. The receptor's source is a man in his forties or fifties who had recovered from COVID-19. CDR3 coding DNA: TGTGCCAGCATCCCAAAGGGGGCGCTTAATGGCTACACCTTC. Amino acids: CASIPKGALNGYTF. The full variable domain, in which reference TRBV7-9 and TRBJ1-2 provide the parts outside the CDR3, is DTGVSQNPRHKITKRGQNVTFRCDPISEHNRLYWYRQTLGQGPEFLTYFQNEAQLEKSRLLSDRFSAERPKGSFSTLEIQRTEQGDSAMYLCASIPKGALNGYTFGSGTRLTVV.